This T cell receptor beta chain was profiled in a study of T-cell reconstitution after alpha-beta-depleted transplantation in children. General study results and limits: T-cell counts and diversity were attributed mostly to newly produced T cells one year after transplant. By about two months after transplant, alpha-beta T cells reportedly arose from several hundred graft clones that had expanded.

The TCRbeta library was prepared with unique molecular identifiers. TCRdb independently ran MiXCR on the PCR reads; one entry per CDR3 protein. The table has approximately 400,000 distinct CDR3 sequences, roughly 17% seen once; the top ten hold 25% to 30%. Deletions cut 0 bases from V and 3 bases from J, with 6 bases between. In germline, CDR1 is MGHRA, CDR2 YSYEKL. The length of the CDR3 is 14 residues. On this clonotype itself: The antigen is unknown.

This sequence joins TRBV4-1 and TRBJ1-5; no firm D call. Material: PBMCs, mostly from graft donor cells, obtained 360 days after TCRalphabeta/CD19-depleted stem cell transplant. The receptor's source is a boy under two years old who had a stem cell transplant for Wiskott-Aldrich syndrome, so the T cells may come from the graft donor. Written as DNA, the CDR3 is TGCGCCAGCAGCCAAGATATTTCCAATCAGCCCCAGCATTTT. It codes for CASSQDISNQPQHF.